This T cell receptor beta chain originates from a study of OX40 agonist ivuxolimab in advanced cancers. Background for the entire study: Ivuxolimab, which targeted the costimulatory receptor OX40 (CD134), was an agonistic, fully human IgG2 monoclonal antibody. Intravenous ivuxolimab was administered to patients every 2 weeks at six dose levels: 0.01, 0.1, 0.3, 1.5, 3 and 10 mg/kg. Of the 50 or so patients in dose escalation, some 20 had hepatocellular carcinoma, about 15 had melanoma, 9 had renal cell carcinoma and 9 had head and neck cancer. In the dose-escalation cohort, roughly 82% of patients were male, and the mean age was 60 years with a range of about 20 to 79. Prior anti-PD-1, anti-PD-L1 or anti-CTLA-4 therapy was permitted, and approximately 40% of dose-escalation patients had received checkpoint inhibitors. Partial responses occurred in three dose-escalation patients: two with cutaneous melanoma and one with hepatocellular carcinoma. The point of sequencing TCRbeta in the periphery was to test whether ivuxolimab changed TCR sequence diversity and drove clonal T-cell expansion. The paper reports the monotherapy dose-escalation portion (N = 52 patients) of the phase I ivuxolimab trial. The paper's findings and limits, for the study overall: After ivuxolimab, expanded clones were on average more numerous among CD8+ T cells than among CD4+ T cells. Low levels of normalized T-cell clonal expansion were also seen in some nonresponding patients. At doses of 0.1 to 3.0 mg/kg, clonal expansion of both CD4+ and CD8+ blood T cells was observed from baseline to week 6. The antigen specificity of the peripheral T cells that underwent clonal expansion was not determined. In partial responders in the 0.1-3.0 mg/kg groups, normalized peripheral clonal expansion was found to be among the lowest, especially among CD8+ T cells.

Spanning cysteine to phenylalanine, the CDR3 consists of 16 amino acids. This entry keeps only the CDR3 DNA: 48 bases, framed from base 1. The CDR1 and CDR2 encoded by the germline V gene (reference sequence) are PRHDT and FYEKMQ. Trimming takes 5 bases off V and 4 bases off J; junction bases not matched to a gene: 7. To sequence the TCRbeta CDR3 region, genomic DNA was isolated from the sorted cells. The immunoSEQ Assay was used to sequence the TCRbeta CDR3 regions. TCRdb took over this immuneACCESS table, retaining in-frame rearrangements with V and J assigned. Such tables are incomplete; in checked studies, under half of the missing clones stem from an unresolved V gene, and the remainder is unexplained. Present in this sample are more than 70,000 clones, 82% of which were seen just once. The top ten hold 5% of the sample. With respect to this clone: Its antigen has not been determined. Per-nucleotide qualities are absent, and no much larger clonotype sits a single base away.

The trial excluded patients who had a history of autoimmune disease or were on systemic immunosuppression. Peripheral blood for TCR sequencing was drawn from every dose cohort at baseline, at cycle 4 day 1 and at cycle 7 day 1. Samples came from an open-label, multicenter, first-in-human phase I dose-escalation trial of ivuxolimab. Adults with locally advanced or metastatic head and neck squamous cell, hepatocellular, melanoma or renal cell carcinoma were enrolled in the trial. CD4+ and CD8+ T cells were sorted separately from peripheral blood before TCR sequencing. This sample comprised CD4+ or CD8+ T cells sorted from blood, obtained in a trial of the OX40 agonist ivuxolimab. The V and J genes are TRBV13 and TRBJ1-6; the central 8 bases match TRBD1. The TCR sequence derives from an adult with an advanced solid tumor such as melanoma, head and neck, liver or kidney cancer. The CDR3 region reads CASSPDGQGYNSPLHF. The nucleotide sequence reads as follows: TGTGCCAGCAGCCCCGATGGACAGGGTTATAATTCACCCCTCCACTTT. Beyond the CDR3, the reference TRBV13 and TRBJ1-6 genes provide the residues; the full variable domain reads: AAGVIQSPRHLIKEKRETATLKCYPIPRHDTVYWYQQGPGQDPQFLISFYEKMQSDKGSIPDRFSAQQFSDYHSELNMSSLELGDSALYFCASSPDGQGYNSPLHFGNGTRLTVT.